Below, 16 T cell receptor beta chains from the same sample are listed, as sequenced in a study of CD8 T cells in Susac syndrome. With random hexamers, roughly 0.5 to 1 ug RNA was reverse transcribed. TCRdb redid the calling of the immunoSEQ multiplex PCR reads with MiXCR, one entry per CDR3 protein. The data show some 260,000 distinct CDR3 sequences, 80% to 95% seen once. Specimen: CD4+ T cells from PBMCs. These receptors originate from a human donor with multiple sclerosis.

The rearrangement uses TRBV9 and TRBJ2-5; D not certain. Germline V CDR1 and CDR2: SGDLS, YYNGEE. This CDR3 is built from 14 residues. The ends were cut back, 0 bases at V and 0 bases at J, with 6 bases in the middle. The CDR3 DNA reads TGTGCCAGCAGCGTAGGATTTGACCAAGAGACCCAGTACTTC. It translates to CASSVGFDQETQYF.

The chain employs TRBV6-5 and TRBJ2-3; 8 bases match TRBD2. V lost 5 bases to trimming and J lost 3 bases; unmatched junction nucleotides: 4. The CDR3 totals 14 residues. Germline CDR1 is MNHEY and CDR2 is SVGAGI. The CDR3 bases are TGTGCCAGCAGTCGACGACTAGCGACAGATACGCAGTATTTT. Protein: CASSRRLATDTQYF.

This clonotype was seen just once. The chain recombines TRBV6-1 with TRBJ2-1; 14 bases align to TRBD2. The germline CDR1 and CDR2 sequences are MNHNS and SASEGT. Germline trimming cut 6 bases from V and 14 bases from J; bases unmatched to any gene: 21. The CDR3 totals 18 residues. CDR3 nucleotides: TGTGCCAGCAGCCCACTCGCCCCGGGACTAGCGGGAGATTTCGTGGAGTTCTTC. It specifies CASSPLAPGLAGDFVEFF.

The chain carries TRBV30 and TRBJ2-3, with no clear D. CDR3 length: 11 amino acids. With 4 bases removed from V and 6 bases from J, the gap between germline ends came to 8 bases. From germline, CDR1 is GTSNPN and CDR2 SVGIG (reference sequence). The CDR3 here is CAWNSWDTQYF. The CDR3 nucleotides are TGTGCCTGGAATTCTTGGGATACGCAGTATTTT.

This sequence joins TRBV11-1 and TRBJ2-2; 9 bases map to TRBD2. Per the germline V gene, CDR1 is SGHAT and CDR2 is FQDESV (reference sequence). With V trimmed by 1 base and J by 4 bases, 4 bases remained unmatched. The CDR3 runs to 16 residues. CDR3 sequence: CASSLVAGALTGELFF. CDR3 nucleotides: TGTGCCAGCAGCTTAGTAGCGGGAGCCCTCACCGGGGAGCTGTTTTTT. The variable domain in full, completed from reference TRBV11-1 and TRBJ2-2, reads EAEVAQSPRYKITEKSQAVAFWCDPISGHATLYWYRQILGQGPELLVQFQDESVVDDSQLPKDRFSAERLKGVDSTLKIQPAELGDSAMYLCASSLVAGALTGELFFGEGSRLTVL.

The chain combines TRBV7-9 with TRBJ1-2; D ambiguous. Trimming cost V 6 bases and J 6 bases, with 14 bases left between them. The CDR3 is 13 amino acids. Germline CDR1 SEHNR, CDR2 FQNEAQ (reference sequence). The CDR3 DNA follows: TGTGCCAGCAGTACCGATCTGGGCCATGGCTACACCTTC. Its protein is CASSTDLGHGYTF.

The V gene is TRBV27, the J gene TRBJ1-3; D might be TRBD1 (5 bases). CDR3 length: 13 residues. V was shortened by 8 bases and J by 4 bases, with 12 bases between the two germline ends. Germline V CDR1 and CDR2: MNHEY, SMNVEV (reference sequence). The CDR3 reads CASAGQLGNTIYF. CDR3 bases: TGTGCCAGCGCGGGGCAGCTCGGAAACACCATATATTTT.

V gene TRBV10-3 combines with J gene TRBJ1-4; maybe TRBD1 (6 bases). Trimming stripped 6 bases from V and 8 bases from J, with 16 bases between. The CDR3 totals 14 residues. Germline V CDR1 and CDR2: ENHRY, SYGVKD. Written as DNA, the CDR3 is TGTGCCATCAGCAACGGGACAACGGTCGAAAAACTGTTTTTT. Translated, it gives CAISNGTTVEKLFF.

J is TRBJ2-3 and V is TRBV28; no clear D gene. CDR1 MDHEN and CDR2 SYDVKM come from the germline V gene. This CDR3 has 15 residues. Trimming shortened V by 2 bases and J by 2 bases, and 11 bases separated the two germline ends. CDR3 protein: CASSLTVAPTDTQYF. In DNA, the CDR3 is TGTGCCAGCAGTTTAACGGTAGCACCCACAGATACGCAGTATTTT.

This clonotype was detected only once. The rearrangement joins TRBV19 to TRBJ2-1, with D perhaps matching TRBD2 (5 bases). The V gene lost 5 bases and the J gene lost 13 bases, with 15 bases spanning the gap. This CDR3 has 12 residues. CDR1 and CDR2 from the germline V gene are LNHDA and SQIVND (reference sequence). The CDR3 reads CASSPTGIIQFF. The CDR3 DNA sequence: TGTGCCAGTAGTCCTACGGGAATAATCCAGTTCTTC.

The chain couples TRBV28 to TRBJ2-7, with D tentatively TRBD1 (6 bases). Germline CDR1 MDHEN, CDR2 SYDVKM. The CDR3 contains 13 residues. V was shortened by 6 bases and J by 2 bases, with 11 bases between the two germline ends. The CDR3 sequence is CASRTAGAYEQYF. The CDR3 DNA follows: TGTGCCAGCAGAACGGCAGGGGCCTACGAGCAGTACTTC.

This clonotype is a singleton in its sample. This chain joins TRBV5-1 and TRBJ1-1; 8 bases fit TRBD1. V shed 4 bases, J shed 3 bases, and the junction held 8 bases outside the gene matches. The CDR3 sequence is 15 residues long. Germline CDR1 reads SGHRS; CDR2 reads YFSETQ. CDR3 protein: CASSHDQGAHTEAFF. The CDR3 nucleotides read TGCGCCAGCAGCCATGATCAGGGGGCGCACACTGAAGCTTTCTTT.

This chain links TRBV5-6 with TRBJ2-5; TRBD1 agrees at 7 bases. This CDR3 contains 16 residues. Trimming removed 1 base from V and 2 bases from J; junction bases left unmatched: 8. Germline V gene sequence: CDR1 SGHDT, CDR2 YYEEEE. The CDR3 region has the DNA TGTGCCAGCAGCTTGACCGGGACAGCAATACAAGAGACCCAGTACTTC. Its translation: CASSLTGTAIQETQYF.

The CDR3 coding sequence is TGTGCCAGCAGCCAACGCAGGGGCCACGAGCAGTACGTC. It translates to CASSQRRGHEQYV. This chain uses TRBV7-8 with TRBJ2-7, with D perhaps matching TRBD1 (6 bases). Germline assignment: CDR1 SGHVS and CDR2 FQNEAQ. This CDR3 is built from 13 residues. V was shortened by 5 bases and J by 5 bases, with 13 bases between the two germline ends.

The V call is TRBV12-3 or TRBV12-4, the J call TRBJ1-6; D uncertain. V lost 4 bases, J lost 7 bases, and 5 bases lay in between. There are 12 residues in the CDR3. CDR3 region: CASSSGNSPLHF. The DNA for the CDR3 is TGTGCCAGCAGTTCCGGAAATTCACCCCTCCACTTT.

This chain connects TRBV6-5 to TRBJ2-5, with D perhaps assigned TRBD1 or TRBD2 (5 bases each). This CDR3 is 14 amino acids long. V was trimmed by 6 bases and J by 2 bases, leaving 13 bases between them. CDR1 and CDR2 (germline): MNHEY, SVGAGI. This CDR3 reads CASRLGHLQETQYF. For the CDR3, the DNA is TGTGCCAGCAGACTAGGACACCTTCAAGAGACCCAGTACTTC.